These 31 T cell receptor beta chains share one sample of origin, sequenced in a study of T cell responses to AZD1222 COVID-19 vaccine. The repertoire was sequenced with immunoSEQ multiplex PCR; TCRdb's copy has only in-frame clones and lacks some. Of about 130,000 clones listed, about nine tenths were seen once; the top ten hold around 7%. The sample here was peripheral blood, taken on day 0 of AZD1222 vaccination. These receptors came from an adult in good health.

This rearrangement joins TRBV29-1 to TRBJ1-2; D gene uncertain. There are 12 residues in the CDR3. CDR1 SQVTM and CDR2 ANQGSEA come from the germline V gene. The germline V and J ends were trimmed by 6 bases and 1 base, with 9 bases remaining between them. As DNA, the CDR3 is TGCAGCGTCCACATTGGTAACTATGGCTACACCTTC. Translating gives CSVHIGNYGYTF.

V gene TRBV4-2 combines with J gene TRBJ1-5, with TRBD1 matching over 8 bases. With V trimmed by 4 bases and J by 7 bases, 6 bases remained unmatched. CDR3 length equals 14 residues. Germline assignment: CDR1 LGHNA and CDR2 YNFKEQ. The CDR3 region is CASSPGQGGQPQHF. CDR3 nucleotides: TGTGCCAGCAGCCCCGGACAGGGTGGGCAGCCCCAGCATTTT.

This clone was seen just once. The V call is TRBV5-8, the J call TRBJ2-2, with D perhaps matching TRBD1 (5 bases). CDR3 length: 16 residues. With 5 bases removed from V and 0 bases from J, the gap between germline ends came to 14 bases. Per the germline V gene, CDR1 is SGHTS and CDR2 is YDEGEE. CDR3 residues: CASSHGHIANTGELFF. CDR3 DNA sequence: TGTGCCAGCAGTCACGGACATATCGCGAACACCGGGGAGCTGTTTTTT.

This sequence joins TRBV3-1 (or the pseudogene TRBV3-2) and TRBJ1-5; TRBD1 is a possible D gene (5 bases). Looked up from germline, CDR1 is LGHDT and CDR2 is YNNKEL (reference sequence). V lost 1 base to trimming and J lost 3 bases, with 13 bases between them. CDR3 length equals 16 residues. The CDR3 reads CASSQGGAGLNQPQHF. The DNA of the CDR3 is TGTGCCAGCAGCCAAGGCGGGGCGGGGCTCAATCAGCCCCAGCATTTT.

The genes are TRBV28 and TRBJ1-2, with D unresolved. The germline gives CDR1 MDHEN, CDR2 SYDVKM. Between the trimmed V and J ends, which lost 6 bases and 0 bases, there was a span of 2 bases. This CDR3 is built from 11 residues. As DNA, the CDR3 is TGTGCCAGCAGGGCTAACTATGGCTACACCTTC. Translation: CASRANYGYTF.

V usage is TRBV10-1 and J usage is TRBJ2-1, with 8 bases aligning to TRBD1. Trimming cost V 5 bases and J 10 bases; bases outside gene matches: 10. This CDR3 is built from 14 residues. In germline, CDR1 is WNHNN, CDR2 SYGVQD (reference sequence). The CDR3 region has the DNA TGCGCCAGCAGTCCTGGACAGGGATTAAGCGAGCAGTTCTTC. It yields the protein CASSPGQGLSEQFF.

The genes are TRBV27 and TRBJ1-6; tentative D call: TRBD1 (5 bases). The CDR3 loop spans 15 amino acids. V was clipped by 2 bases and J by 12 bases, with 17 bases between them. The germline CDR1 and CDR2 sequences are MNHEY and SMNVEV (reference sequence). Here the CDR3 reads CASSLKSARQGPLHF. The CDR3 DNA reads TGTGCCAGCAGTTTAAAAAGCGCCAGGCAGGGACCCCTCCACTTT.

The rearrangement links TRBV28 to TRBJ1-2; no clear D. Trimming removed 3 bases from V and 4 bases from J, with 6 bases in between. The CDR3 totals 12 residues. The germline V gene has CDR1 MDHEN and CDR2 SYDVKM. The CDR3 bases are TGTGCCAGCAGTTTCGGCCTCTATGGCTACACCTTC. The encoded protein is CASSFGLYGYTF.

This CDR3 is CASSPLEGQRTEAFF. The CDR3 DNA follows: TGTGCCAGCAGTCCCCTCGAAGGACAAAGGACTGAAGCTTTCTTT. This chain uses TRBV6-6 with TRBJ1-1; tentatively, D is TRBD1 (5 bases). Germline V lookup: CDR1 MNHNY, CDR2 SVGAGI (reference sequence). V lost 5 bases and J 5 bases, leaving 18 bases between the germline ends. This CDR3 is 15 amino acids long.

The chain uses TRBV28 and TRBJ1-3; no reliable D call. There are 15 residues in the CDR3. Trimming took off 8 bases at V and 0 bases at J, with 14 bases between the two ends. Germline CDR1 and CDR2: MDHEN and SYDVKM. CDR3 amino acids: CASWVPGRSGNTIYF. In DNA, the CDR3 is TGTGCCAGCTGGGTACCCGGCCGCTCTGGAAACACCATATATTTT.

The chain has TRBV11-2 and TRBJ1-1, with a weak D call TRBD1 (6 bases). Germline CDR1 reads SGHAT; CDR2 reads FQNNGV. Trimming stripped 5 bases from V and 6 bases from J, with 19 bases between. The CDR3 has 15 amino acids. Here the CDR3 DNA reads TGTGCCAGCAGCCCAGATACAGGGCTCGGGTCTGAAGCTTTCTTT. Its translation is CASSPDTGLGSEAFF.

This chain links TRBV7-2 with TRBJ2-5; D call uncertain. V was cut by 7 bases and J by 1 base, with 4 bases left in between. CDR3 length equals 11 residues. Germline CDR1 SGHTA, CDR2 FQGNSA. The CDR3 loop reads CASTPQETQYF. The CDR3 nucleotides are TGTGCCAGCACCCCCCAAGAGACCCAGTACTTC.

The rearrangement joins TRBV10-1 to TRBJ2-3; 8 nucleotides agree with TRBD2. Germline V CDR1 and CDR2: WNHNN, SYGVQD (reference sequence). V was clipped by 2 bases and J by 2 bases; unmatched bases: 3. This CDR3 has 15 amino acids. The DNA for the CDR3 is TGCGCCAGCAGTGAGCGGGGGGGATCCACAGATACGCAGTATTTT. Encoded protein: CASSERGGSTDTQYF.

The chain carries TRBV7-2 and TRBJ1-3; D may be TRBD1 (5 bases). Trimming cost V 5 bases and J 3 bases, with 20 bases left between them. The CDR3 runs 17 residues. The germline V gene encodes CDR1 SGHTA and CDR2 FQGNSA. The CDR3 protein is CASSRGTGPGGGNTIYF. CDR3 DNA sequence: TGTGCCAGCAGCCGCGGCACAGGCCCCGGAGGTGGAAACACCATATATTTT.

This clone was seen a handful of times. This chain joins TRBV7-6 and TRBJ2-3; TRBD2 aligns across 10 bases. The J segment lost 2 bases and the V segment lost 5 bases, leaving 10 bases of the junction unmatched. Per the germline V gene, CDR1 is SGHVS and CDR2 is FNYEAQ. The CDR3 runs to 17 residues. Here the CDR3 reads CASSLSGLAAYTDTQYF. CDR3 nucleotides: TGTGCCAGCAGCCTGTCAGGACTAGCGGCGTACACAGATACGCAGTATTTT.

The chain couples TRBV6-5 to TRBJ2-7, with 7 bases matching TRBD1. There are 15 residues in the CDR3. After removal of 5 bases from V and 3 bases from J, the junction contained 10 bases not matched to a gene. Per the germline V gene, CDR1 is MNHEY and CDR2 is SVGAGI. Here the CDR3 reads CASSNPTGASYEQYF. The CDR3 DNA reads TGTGCCAGCAGTAACCCAACAGGGGCCAGCTACGAGCAGTACTTC.

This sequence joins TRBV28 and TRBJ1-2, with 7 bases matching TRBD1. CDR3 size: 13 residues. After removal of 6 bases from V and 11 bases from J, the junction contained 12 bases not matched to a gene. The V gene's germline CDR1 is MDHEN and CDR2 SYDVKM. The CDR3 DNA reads TGTGCCAGCAGCTCAGGACAGGTTATGGGATACACCTTC. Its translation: CASSSGQVMGYTF.

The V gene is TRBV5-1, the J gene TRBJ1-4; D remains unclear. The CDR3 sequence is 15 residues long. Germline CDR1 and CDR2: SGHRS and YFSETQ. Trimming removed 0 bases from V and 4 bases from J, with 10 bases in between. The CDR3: CASSLGSTVNEKLFF. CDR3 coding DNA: TGCGCCAGCAGCTTGGGGTCAACAGTTAATGAAAAACTGTTTTTT.

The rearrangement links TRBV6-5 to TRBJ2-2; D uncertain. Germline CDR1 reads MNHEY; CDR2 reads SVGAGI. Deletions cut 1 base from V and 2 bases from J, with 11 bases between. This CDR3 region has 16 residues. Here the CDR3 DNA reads TGTGCCAGCAGTTACTTTGCGGTTCAAAACACCGGGGAGCTGTTTTTT. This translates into CASSYFAVQNTGELFF.

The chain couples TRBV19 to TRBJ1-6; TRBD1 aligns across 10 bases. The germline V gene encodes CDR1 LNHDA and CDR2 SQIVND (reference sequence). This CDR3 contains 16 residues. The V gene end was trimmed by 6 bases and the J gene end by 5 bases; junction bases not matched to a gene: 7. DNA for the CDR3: TGTGCCAGTAGCTTTTCCGGGACAGGGGATAATTCACCCCTCCACTTT. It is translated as CASSFSGTGDNSPLHF.

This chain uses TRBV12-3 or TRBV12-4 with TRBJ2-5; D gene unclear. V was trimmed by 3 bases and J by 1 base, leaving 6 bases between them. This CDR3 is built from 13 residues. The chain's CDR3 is CASSLGLQETQYF. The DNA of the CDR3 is TGTGCCAGCAGTTTGGGTCTCCAAGAGACCCAGTACTTC.

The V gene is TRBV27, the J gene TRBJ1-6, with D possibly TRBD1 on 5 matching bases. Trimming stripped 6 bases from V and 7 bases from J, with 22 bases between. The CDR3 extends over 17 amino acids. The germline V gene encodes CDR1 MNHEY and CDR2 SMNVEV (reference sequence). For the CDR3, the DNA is TGTGCCAGCAGCCGAGAACCGGGACCTATCGAAAATTCACCCCTCCACTTT. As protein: CASSREPGPIENSPLHF.

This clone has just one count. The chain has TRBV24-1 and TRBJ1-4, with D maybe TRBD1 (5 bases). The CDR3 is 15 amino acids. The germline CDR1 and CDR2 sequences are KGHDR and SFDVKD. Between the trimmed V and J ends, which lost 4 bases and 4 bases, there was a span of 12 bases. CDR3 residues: CATSEGGTDNEKLFF. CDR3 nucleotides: TGTGCCACCAGTGAGGGGGGGACGGATAATGAAAAACTGTTTTTT.

The CDR3 loop is CASSPSAGTAYEQYF. DNA of the CDR3: TGTGCCAGCAGCCCTTCGGCGGGGACCGCCTACGAGCAGTACTTC. The genes are TRBV9 and TRBJ2-7, with D tentatively TRBD2 (6 bases). Per germline, CDR1 SGDLS and CDR2 YYNGEE. This CDR3 has 15 amino acids. V was trimmed by 4 bases and J by 2 bases, leaving 16 bases between them.

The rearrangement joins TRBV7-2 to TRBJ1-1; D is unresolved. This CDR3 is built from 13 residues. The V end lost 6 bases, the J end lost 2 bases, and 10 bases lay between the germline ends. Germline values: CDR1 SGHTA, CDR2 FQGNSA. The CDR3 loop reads CASRPTGNTEAFF. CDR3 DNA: TGTGCCAGCAGGCCGACGGGTAACACTGAAGCTTTCTTT.

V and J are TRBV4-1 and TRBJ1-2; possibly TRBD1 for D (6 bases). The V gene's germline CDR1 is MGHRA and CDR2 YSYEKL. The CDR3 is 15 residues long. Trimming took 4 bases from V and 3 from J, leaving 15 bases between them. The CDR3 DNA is TGCGCCAGCAGCCCGACAGGTATCATTTACTATGGCTACACCTTC. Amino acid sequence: CASSPTGIIYYGYTF.

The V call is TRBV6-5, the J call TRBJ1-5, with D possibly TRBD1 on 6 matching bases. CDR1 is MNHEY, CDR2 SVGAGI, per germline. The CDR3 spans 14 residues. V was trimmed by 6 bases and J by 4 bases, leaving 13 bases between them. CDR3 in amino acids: CASSYQGPNQPQHF. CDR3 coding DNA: TGTGCCAGCAGCTACCAGGGGCCAAATCAGCCCCAGCATTTT.

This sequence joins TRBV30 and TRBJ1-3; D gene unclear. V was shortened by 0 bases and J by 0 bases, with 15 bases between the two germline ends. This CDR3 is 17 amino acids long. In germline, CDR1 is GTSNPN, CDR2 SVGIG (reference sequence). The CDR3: CAWSVGPVIFSGNTIYF. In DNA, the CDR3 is TGTGCCTGGAGTGTAGGGCCAGTAATATTCTCTGGAAACACCATATATTTT.

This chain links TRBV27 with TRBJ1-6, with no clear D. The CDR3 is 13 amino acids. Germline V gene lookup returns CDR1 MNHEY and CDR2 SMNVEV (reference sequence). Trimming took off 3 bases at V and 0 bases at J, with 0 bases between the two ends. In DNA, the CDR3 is TGTGCCAGCAGTTTCTCCTATAATTCACCCCTCCACTTT. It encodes CASSFSYNSPLHF.

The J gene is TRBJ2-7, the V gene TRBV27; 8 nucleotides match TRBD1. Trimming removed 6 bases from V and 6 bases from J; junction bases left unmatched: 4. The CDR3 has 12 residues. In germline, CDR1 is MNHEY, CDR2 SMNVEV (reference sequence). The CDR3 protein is CASRQGAAEQYF. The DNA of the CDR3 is TGTGCCAGCAGGCAGGGGGCCGCCGAGCAGTACTTC.

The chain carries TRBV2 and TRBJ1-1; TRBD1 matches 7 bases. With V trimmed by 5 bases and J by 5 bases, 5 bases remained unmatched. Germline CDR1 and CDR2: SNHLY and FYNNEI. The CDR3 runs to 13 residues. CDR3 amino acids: CASSKDRATEAFF. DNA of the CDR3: TGTGCCAGCAGTAAAGACAGGGCTACTGAAGCTTTCTTT.